The 10 T cell receptor beta chains below all came from one sample that was sequenced in a study of shared clonotypes between healthy human individuals. Clones were sequenced by immunoSEQ multiplex PCR, and TCRdb holds only the in-frame ones, with some missing. The sample records 2 million to 3 million clones, 90% to 95% being singletons. Sequencing used naive CD4+ T cells from PBMCs. Stated subset: CD45RA+ positively selected. These receptors were collected from a young man in good health. Some clones in this sample may be carry-over from other donors' samples.

The chain has TRBV19 and TRBJ2-3, with 7 bases aligning to TRBD1. This CDR3 is 15 amino acids long. Looked up from germline, CDR1 is LNHDA and CDR2 is SQIVND (reference sequence). V dropped 6 bases and J dropped 2; count of bases not matched to a gene: 8. CDR3 nucleotides: TGTGCCAGTAGGGGGACAGACCCTCTCACAGATACGCAGTATTTT. It codes for CASRGTDPLTDTQYF.

The chain uses TRBV9 and TRBJ2-3, with TRBD2 identical over 9 bases. In germline, CDR1 is SGDLS, CDR2 YYNGEE. The CDR3 length is 16 residues. J gave up 5 bases and V 4 bases, and 11 bases lay outside the gene matches. In DNA form, the CDR3 reads TGTGCCAGCAGCCCGTCAGCGGGAGGAGTTCAAGATACGCAGTATTTT. Its translation is CASSPSAGGVQDTQYF.

The gene calls are TRBV5-1 and TRBJ1-5; perhaps TRBD1 as D (6 bases). V dropped 4 bases and J dropped 6 bases, with 17 bases sitting between them. The CDR3 is 15 amino acids. Germline-derived CDR1 and CDR2 are SGHRS and YFSETQ. CDR3 nucleotide sequence: TGCGCCAGCAGCCACGAGGGGGGGGCAGGTCAGCCCCAGCATTTT. Its translation: CASSHEGGAGQPQHF.

The V call is TRBV5-1, the J call TRBJ2-3; 7 bases are a match to TRBD1. The CDR3 loop spans 14 amino acids. The germline gives CDR1 SGHRS, CDR2 YFSETQ. V was pared by 4 bases and J by 2 bases, with 4 bases of the junction left unmatched. In nucleotides, the CDR3 is TGCGCCAGCAGCGTGGGACAGCCCACAGATACGCAGTATTTT. Amino acid sequence: CASSVGQPTDTQYF.

This rearrangement joins TRBV13 to TRBJ2-7; D could derive from TRBD1 or TRBD2 (5 bases each). The CDR3 runs to 15 residues. Per the germline V gene, CDR1 is PRHDT and CDR2 is FYEKMQ (reference sequence). V lost 3 bases and J 3 bases, leaving 15 bases between the germline ends. Here the CDR3 DNA reads TGTGCCAGCAGCTTGGGGACCGGAACAAACTACGAGCAGTACTTC. Its protein is CASSLGTGTNYEQYF.

The chain uses TRBV19 and TRBJ1-4; 7 nucleotides align to TRBD1. V was pared by 4 bases and J by 5 bases, with 4 bases of the junction left unmatched. The CDR3 runs 14 residues. From germline, CDR1 is LNHDA and CDR2 SQIVND (reference sequence). CDR3 sequence reads: CASSKGQLNEKLFF. The CDR3 DNA follows: TGTGCCAGTAGTAAGGGACAGCTAAATGAAAAACTGTTTTTT. Filled out from reference TRBV19 and TRBJ1-4, the complete variable domain reads DGGITQSPKYLFRKEGQNVTLSCEQNLNHDAMYWYRQDPGQGLRLIYYSQIVNDFQKGDIAEGYSVSREKKESFPLTVTSAQKNPTAFYLCASSKGQLNEKLFFGSGTQLSVL.

The chain joins TRBV7-2 to TRBJ2-1; 7 bases agree with TRBD2. J lost 5 bases, V lost 1 base, and 8 bases had no gene match. There are 16 residues in the CDR3. CDR1 is SGHTA and CDR2 is FQGNSA in the germline V gene. The CDR3 region is CASSLGRGGPNNEQFF. The CDR3 DNA reads TGTGCCAGCAGCTTAGGCCGGGGAGGGCCAAACAATGAGCAGTTCTTC. Using reference TRBV7-2 and TRBJ2-1 for the parts outside the CDR3, the full variable domain is GAGVSQSPSNKVTEKGKDVELRCDPISGHTALYWYRQSLGQGLEFLIYFQGNSAPDKSGLPSDRFSAERTGGSVSTLTIQRTQQEDSAVYLCASSLGRGGPNNEQFFGPGTRLTVL.

Notes on this clone: This CDR3 is also generated by other DNA sequences in the sample. The chain uses TRBV18 and TRBJ1-2, with D unclear. The CDR3 length is 14 residues. Between the trimmed V and J ends, which lost 2 bases and 3 bases, there was a span of 10 bases. Germline values: CDR1 KGHSH, CDR2 LQKENI. CDR3 region: CASSPAGGDYGYTF. The CDR3 DNA follows: TGTGCCAGCTCACCAGCAGGTGGCGACTATGGCTACACCTTC.

V gene TRBV25-1 combines with J gene TRBJ1-4, with D perhaps TRBD1 (5 bases). Germline V gene lookup returns CDR1 MGHDK and CDR2 SYGVNS. V lost 7 bases and J 3 bases, leaving 15 bases between the germline ends. The CDR3 is 15 residues long. The CDR3 spells CASTRSGGSNEKLFF. CDR3 DNA sequence: TGTGCCAGCACCAGATCCGGGGGGTCTAATGAAAAACTGTTTTTT.

Here the CDR3 DNA reads TGTGCCAGCAGCAGCGACAGGGCAAATGAGCAGTTCTTC. This sequence encodes CASSSDRANEQFF. This chain links TRBV5-6 with TRBJ2-1; 7 positions match TRBD1. CDR1 and CDR2 (germline): SGHDT, YYEEEE. The CDR3 has 13 residues. The ends lost 4 bases at V and 7 bases at J; junction bases unmatched: 5. Based on the CDR3 plus reference TRBV5-6 and TRBJ2-1, the full variable domain is DAGVTQSPTHLIKTRGQQVTLRCSPKSGHDTVSWYQQALGQGPQFIFQYYEEEERQRGNFPDRFSGHQFPNYSSELNVNALLLGDSALYLCASSSDRANEQFFGPGTRLTVL.